These T cell receptor beta chains were read from a single sample in a study of identifying expanded T cells in peripheral blood. Profiled with immunoSEQ multiplex PCR; TCRdb holds only in-frame clones, not every one. The sample carries 120,000 or so clones, 75% to 90% recorded once. The sequenced sample consisted of blood. Every receptor here comes from a person between 18 and 75 years old in good health. The CDR3 runs from the conserved cysteine through the conserved F or W. D genes are given only for firm matches. Clone size is stated in some rows and not others, as once, few, many or a class when expanded.

v_gene: TRBV19; j_gene: TRBJ1-4; abundance: NA; d_gene: NA; CDR3aa: CASSIGGKKLFF; CDR3nt: TGTGCCAGTAGTATTGGGGGCAAAAAACTGTTTTTT
v_gene: TRBV18; j_gene: TRBJ2-6; abundance: NA; d_gene: NA; CDR3aa: CASSPLSGFSGANVLTF; CDR3nt: TGTGCCAGCTCACCACTTTCCGGGTTCTCTGGGGCCAACGTCCTGACTTTC
v_gene: TRBV7-9; j_gene: TRBJ2-7; abundance: NA; d_gene: NA; CDR3aa: CASSSRGNYEQYF; CDR3nt: TGTGCCAGCAGCTCCAGGGGTAACTACGAGCAGTACTTC
v_gene: TRBV6-6; j_gene: TRBJ2-7; abundance: NA; d_gene: TRBD1; CDR3aa: CASSYRDRYEQYF; CDR3nt: TGTGCCAGCAGTTACCGGGACAGGTACGAGCAGTACTTC
v_gene: TRBV4-1; j_gene: TRBJ2-4; abundance: once; d_gene: NA; CDR3aa: CASSQVAGQNIQYF; CDR3nt: TGCGCCAGCAGCCAAGTTGCAGGGCAAAACATTCAGTACTTC
v_gene: TRBV11-3; j_gene: TRBJ1-1; abundance: NA; d_gene: NA; CDR3aa: CASSLGLGVTEAFF; CDR3nt: TGTGCCAGCAGCTTAGGATTAGGGGTCACTGAAGCTTTCTTT
v_gene: TRBV6-4; j_gene: TRBJ1-6; abundance: NA; d_gene: NA; CDR3aa: CASLQVGPHSYNSPLHF; CDR3nt: TGTGCCAGTCTACAGGTTGGGCCACACTCCTATAATTCACCCCTCCACTTT
v_gene: TRBV6-5; j_gene: TRBJ1-2; abundance: NA; d_gene: TRBD1; CDR3aa: CASRTTGDYGYTF; CDR3nt: TGTGCCAGCAGAACTACAGGGGACTATGGCTACACCTTC
v_gene: TRBV15; j_gene: TRBJ1-6; abundance: NA; d_gene: TRBD1; CDR3aa: CATRALDRLNSPLHF; CDR3nt: TGTGCCACCAGAGCCCTGGACAGGTTGAATTCACCCCTCCACTTT
v_gene: TRBV7-9; j_gene: TRBJ1-1; abundance: NA; d_gene: TRBD1; CDR3aa: CASSSEGTGRTEAFF; CDR3nt: TGTGCCAGCAGCTCCGAGGGGACAGGTCGCACTGAAGCTTTCTTT
v_gene: TRBV7-9; j_gene: TRBJ2-3; abundance: NA; d_gene: TRBD2; CDR3aa: CASSGGGAADTQYF; CDR3nt: TGTGCCAGCAGCGGCGGGGGGGCAGCGGATACGCAGTATTTT
v_gene: TRBV16; j_gene: TRBJ2-3; abundance: NA; d_gene: NA; CDR3aa: CASSQRRASLTDTQYF; CDR3nt: TGTGCCAGCAGCCAAAGACGGGCCTCGCTCACAGATACGCAGTATTTT
v_gene: TRBV30; j_gene: TRBJ1-6; abundance: NA; d_gene: NA; CDR3aa: CAWNQGRDSPLHF; CDR3nt: TGTGCCTGGAACCAGGGTAGGGATTCACCCCTCCACTTT
v_gene: TRBV10-3; j_gene: TRBJ2-2; abundance: once; d_gene: NA; CDR3aa: CAISEPGTSSGELFF; CDR3nt: TGTGCCATCAGTGAGCCCGGGACATCTTCCGGGGAGCTGTTTTTT
v_gene: TRBV27; j_gene: TRBJ1-5; abundance: NA; d_gene: TRBD1; CDR3aa: CASSFDRVSNQPQHF; CDR3nt: TGTGCCAGCAGTTTTGACAGGGTAAGCAATCAGCCCCAGCATTTT
v_gene: TRBV15; j_gene: TRBJ1-2; abundance: NA; d_gene: TRBD1; CDR3aa: CATSVRGGGYTF; CDR3nt: TGTGCCACCAGCGTCAGGGGGGGTGGCTACACCTTC
v_gene: TRBV27; j_gene: TRBJ2-7; abundance: NA; d_gene: NA; CDR3aa: CASRRQDYYEQYF; CDR3nt: TGTGCCAGCAGACGACAGGATTACTACGAGCAGTACTTC